This passage covers 18 T cell receptor beta chains from one sample sequenced in a study of Tregs in tolerant kidney transplant recipients. Clones were sequenced by immunoSEQ multiplex PCR, and TCRdb holds only the in-frame ones, with some missing. The table counts roughly 30,000 clones; approximately 15% lies in the top ten. Material: CD8+ T cells from blood, obtained before the transplant. Every receptor here comes from a human donor who received a combined kidney and bone marrow transplant.

The DNA read from the CDR3 is TGTGCCATCAGTGGGACTAGCGGGGACTACAATGAG. This codes for CAISGTSGDYNE. In full, the CDR3 reads CAISGTSGDYNEQFF. The rearrangement uses TRBV10-3 and TRBJ2-1, with 12 bases lining up with TRBD2. The read comes to an end 3 residues before the CDR3 does, leaving the germline J gene to fill in the end. Per the germline V gene, CDR1 is ENHRY and CDR2 is SYGVKD. The CDR3 covers 15 residues. The V gene end was trimmed by 4 bases and the J gene end by 3 bases; junction bases not matched to a gene: 1.

Worth noting for this clone: Sequencing ends 3 residues short of the CDR3 end; the germline J gene provides the rest. The chain links TRBV19 to TRBJ2-2; D gene ambiguous. Looked up from germline, CDR1 is LNHDA and CDR2 is SQIVND (reference sequence). The germline V and J ends were trimmed by 3 bases and 1 base, with 6 bases remaining between them. CDR3 length: 14 residues. The DNA read from the CDR3 is TGTGCCAGTAGTATTTTCGGGAACACCGGGGAG. Translation: CASSIFGNTGE. The entire CDR3 is CASSIFGNTGELFF.

Notes on this clone: The read falls 3 residues short of the CDR3 end, and the missing part is taken from the germline J gene. This sequence joins TRBV2 and TRBJ2-7; 8 nucleotides match TRBD2. Germline CDR1 is SNHLY and CDR2 is FYNNEI. With V trimmed by 3 bases and J by 1 base, 11 bases remained unmatched. The CDR3 totals 17 residues. The covered CDR3 bases are TGTGCCAGCAGTGACTCCACAGCGGGAGCGCTATCCTACGAG. This codes for CASSDSTAGALSYE. The CDR3 in full is CASSDSTAGALSYEQYF.

Turning to this clone: The read ends 3 residues before the CDR3 terminus; that terminus is restored from the germline J gene. The chain couples TRBV18 to TRBJ2-1; 15 nucleotides match TRBD2. The V segment lost 6 bases and the J segment 4 bases; nucleotides outside the gene matches: 13. The CDR3 has 19 residues. Looked up from germline, CDR1 is KGHSH and CDR2 is LQKENI. The sequenced CDR3 bases are TGTGCCAGCTCCGATAGTCCCGGGACTAGCGGGAGGTCTTACAATGAG. Translating gives CASSDSPGTSGRSYNE. The complete CDR3 sequence is CASSDSPGTSGRSYNEQFF.

A remark on this clone: The read is 3 residues too short to cover the CDR3 end, so that end is filled in from the germline J gene. The chain links TRBV7-9 to TRBJ1-2, with 7 nucleotides matching TRBD1. V gave up 4 bases and J gave up 6 bases; unmatched junction bases: 8. From germline, CDR1 is SEHNR and CDR2 FQNEAQ (reference sequence). The CDR3 spans 14 residues. The CDR3 here is CASSSDRDWDGYTF. The sequenced CDR3 bases are TGTGCCAGCAGCTCCGACAGGGACTGGGATGGC.

About this clone: The CDR3 end falls 3 residues outside the read, so it is completed with the germline J gene. This sequence joins TRBV16 and TRBJ1-1; the match to TRBD1 covers 9 bases. The CDR3 loop spans 14 amino acids. Germline trimming cut 6 bases from V and 6 bases from J; bases unmatched to any gene: 8. CDR1 is KGHSY and CDR2 is FQNENV in the germline V gene. CDR3 DNA (partial): TGTGCCAGCAGACAGGGGGCGAGTAGCGCTGAA. Translating it yields CASRQGASSAE. In full, the CDR3 reads CASRQGASSAEAFF.

Concerning this clone itself: The CDR3 goes on 3 residues after the read ends, and that part is filled in from the germline J gene. The J gene is TRBJ2-3, the V gene TRBV19, with 8 bases matching TRBD1. Germline trimming cut 7 bases from V and 2 bases from J; bases unmatched to any gene: 8. This CDR3 is built from 15 residues. Germline values: CDR1 LNHDA, CDR2 SQIVND (reference sequence). The sequenced CDR3 bases are TGTGCCAGTACGGGGACAGGAGCTTCCACAGATACG. Its protein is CASTGTGASTDT. The entire CDR3 sequence reads CASTGTGASTDTQYF.

As for this clone: Read coverage stops 3 residues before the CDR3 terminus; the germline J gene supplies the remainder. This chain links TRBV12-5 with TRBJ1-1; D uncertain. The CDR3 has 13 residues. V was trimmed by 1 base and J by 1 base, leaving 4 bases between them. The V gene's germline CDR1 is LGHNT and CDR2 FRNRAP. The part of the CDR3 DNA that was read is TGTGCTAGTGGTTTGGGCGGGAACACTGAA. It encodes CASGLGGNTE. The whole CDR3 sequence reads CASGLGGNTEAFF.

As concerns this clone: The CDR3 extends 3 residues past the end of the read, so its final part is completed from the germline J gene. V usage is TRBV7-2 and J usage is TRBJ2-5; TRBD1 matches 7 bases. Trimming took 3 bases from V and 2 from J; bases not matched to a gene: 6. The CDR3 has 15 amino acids. Germline V gene sequence: CDR1 SGHTA, CDR2 FQGNSA. CDR3 DNA (partial): TGTGCCAGCAGCTTGGTGGACAGGAGACAAGAGACC. Translating gives CASSLVDRRQET. In full, the CDR3 reads CASSLVDRRQETQYF.

Of note for this clone: The read terminates 3 residues ahead of where the CDR3 ends, so the germline J gene completes it. The chain links TRBV5-1 to TRBJ2-7, with D uncertain. Germline V CDR1 and CDR2: SGHRS, YFSETQ. Between the trimmed V and J ends, which lost 4 bases and 3 bases, there was a span of 14 bases. The CDR3 covers 14 residues. This CDR3 reads CASSPVLLGYEQYF. Incomplete CDR3 DNA: TGCGCCAGCAGCCCTGTCCTCCTCGGCTACGAG.

On this clone: With the read ending 3 residues before the CDR3 end, the germline J gene is used to fill in that end. This chain joins TRBV7-9 and TRBJ1-1; D is ambiguous. Looked up from germline, CDR1 is SEHNR and CDR2 is FQNEAQ (reference sequence). The CDR3 length is 12 residues. The CDR3: CASSLEASKAFF. CDR3 DNA (partial): TGTGCCAGCAGCTTAGAGGCCAGTAAG.

CDR3 DNA (partial): TGTGCCAGTAGTATTGGTGGGACAGGGGGCATCTACGAG. The encoded protein is CASSIGGTGGIYE. Given in full, the CDR3 is CASSIGGTGGIYEQYF. The chain joins TRBV19 to TRBJ2-7, with 12 positions matching TRBD1. Read data end 3 residues before the CDR3 end; the end is taken from the germline J gene. The germline V gene has CDR1 LNHDA and CDR2 SQIVND (reference sequence). The CDR3 totals 16 residues. Unmatched junction bases numbered 6, after V lost 3 bases and J lost 3 bases. Complete variable domain (other parts from reference TRBV19 and TRBJ2-7): DGGITQSPKYLFRKEGQNVTLSCEQNLNHDAMYWYRQDPGQGLRLIYYSQIVNDFQKGDIAEGYSVSREKKESFPLTVTSAQKNPTAFYLCASSIGGTGGIYEQYFGPGTRLTVT.

To note about this clone: The CDR3 is cut off 3 residues early in the read; its end comes from the germline J gene. The chain uses TRBV19 and TRBJ2-5, with 9 bases that match TRBD2. This CDR3 has 15 amino acids. CDR1 and CDR2 (germline): LNHDA, SQIVND (reference sequence). The V gene end was trimmed by 7 bases and the J gene end by 5 bases; junction bases not matched to a gene: 11. Partial CDR3 DNA: TGTGCCAGTATGGAGACTAGCGGAGGGACGGAGACC. Residues: CASMETSGGTET. The full CDR3 sequence reads CASMETSGGTETQYF.

As concerns this clone: The read halts 3 residues ahead of the CDR3 end, with the missing end drawn from the germline J gene. The J gene is TRBJ1-2, the V gene TRBV5-4; possible D gene TRBD1, 6 bases. The CDR3 contains 14 residues. The germline V gene encodes CDR1 SGHNT and CDR2 YYREEE (reference sequence). The part of the CDR3 DNA that was read is TGTGCCAGCAGCCCCGACAGGCGGCCCGGGGGC. It yields the protein CASSPDRRPGG. In full, the CDR3 reads CASSPDRRPGGYTF. Using reference TRBV5-4 and TRBJ1-2 for the parts outside the CDR3, the full variable domain is ETGVTQSPTHLIKTRGQQVTLRCSSQSGHNTVSWYQQALGQGPQFIFQYYREEENGRGNFPPRFSGLQFPNYSSELNVNALELDDSALYLCASSPDRRPGGYTFGSGTRLTVV.

To note about this clone: The sequence runs out 3 residues before the end of the CDR3; the remainder is reconstructed from the germline J gene. The chain has TRBV18 and TRBJ2-1; 14 bases fit TRBD2. Germline V gene data show CDR1 as KGHSH and CDR2 as LQKENI. This CDR3 comprises 19 residues. V was clipped by 5 bases and J by 7 bases; unmatched bases: 16. CDR3 amino acids: CASSRGTSGRTPGWNEQFF. Partial CDR3 DNA: TGTGCCAGCTCAAGAGGGACTAGCGGGAGAACCCCTGGATGGAATGAG.

A remark on this clone: Coverage ceases 3 residues before the CDR3 finishes, and the germline J gene fills in the end. The chain joins TRBV2 to TRBJ1-1; 11 nucleotides agree with TRBD1. Germline V lookup: CDR1 SNHLY, CDR2 FYNNEI. CDR3 length equals 17 residues. J was trimmed by 1 base and V by 6 bases; bases with no gene match: 10. CDR3 DNA, as far as it was read: TGTGCCAGCAGCCACCTCACCGGACAGGGGGCGAACACTGAA. Translating it yields CASSHLTGQGANTE. The full CDR3 is CASSHLTGQGANTEAFF.

For this clone: The read finishes 3 residues shy of the CDR3 end, and the germline J gene is used to complete it. The V and J genes are TRBV7-8 and TRBJ1-1, with D possibly matching TRBD1 (5 bases). CDR1 is SGHVS and CDR2 is FQNEAQ in the germline V gene. V was clipped by 7 bases and J by 4 bases, with 13 bases between them. This CDR3 has 13 amino acids. Here the CDR3 reads CASNPDQGTEAFF. The DNA read from the CDR3 is TGTGCCAGCAACCCAGACCAGGGCACTGAA.

Remarks on this clone: The observed sequence ends 3 residues before the CDR3 terminus, with the missing tail filled in from the germline J gene. The chain is built from TRBV30 and TRBJ2-7; possibly TRBD2 for D (5 bases). This CDR3 is built from 14 residues. Trimming took 0 bases from V and 5 from J, leaving 14 bases between them. The germline gives CDR1 GTSNPN, CDR2 SVGIG (reference sequence). CDR3 amino acids: CAWSVGAGADEQYF. The part of the CDR3 DNA that was read is TGTGCCTGGAGTGTAGGAGCTGGAGCGGACGAG.